Following are 12 T cell receptor beta chains from one sample sequenced in a study of cytomegalovirus exposure and HLA in healthy donors. 13 Jbeta primers and 60 Vbeta primers were used for the PCR. The method was immunoSEQ multiplex PCR; TCRdb's version includes in-frame clones alone and lacks a portion of them. The sample shows over 150,000 clones, 75% to 90% of them seen only once. The sequenced material came from PBMCs. These receptors were collected from a boy between 10 and 17 years old in good health and CMV-seronegative.

The chain joins TRBV11-1 to TRBJ2-7, with a tentative D call TRBD2 (6 bases). The CDR3 covers 17 residues. Between the trimmed V and J ends, which lost 5 bases and 2 bases, there was a span of 22 bases. Looked up from germline, CDR1 is SGHAT and CDR2 is FQDESV (reference sequence). In nucleotides, the CDR3 is TGTGCCAGCAGCCCATTTCCAGGGAGTCGCGGGGCCTACGAGCAGTACTTC. This sequence encodes CASSPFPGSRGAYEQYF.

This clone occurred once. The chain couples TRBV2 to TRBJ2-5; D is ambiguous. The J call could be wrong; TRBJ2-7 is a better fit for the DNA end. Germline V gene data show CDR1 as SNHLY and CDR2 as FYNNEI. This CDR3 is 14 amino acids long. CDR3 region: CASREKDAPYEQYF. CDR3 in DNA: TGTGCCAGCAGGGAAAAAGATGCCCCCTACGAGCAGTACTTC.

The CDR3 DNA reads TGTGCCAGCAGCTTGGAGCGGGACAGGGGTTTCCCGAGCTACGAGCAGTACTTC. Amino acid sequence: CASSLERDRGFPSYEQYF. This chain joins TRBV5-4 and TRBJ2-7, with TRBD1 identical over 10 bases. The J segment lost 3 bases and the V segment lost 0 bases, leaving 12 bases of the junction unmatched. Germline V CDR1 and CDR2: SGHNT, YYREEE (reference sequence). There are 18 residues in the CDR3. Complete variable domain (other parts from reference TRBV5-4 and TRBJ2-7): ETGVTQSPTHLIKTRGQQVTLRCSSQSGHNTVSWYQQALGQGPQFIFQYYREEENGRGNFPPRFSGLQFPNYSSELNVNALELDDSALYLCASSLERDRGFPSYEQYFGPGTRLTVT.

V is TRBV9 and J is TRBJ1-2, with D unresolved. Looked up from germline, CDR1 is SGDLS and CDR2 is YYNGEE. The CDR3 runs to 15 residues. V was trimmed by 0 bases and J by 2 bases, leaving 11 bases between them. The CDR3 region has the DNA TGTGCCAGCAGCGTAGACTCAGAGGTAAACTATGGCTACACCTTC. The encoded protein is CASSVDSEVNYGYTF.

V and J are TRBV5-1 and TRBJ2-5, with 7 bases identical to TRBD1. CDR3 size: 13 residues. Trimming at V came to 4 bases and at J to 3 bases, leaving 3 bases not matched to a gene. Germline V gene data show CDR1 as SGHRS and CDR2 as YFSETQ. This chain's CDR3 is CASSPGTEETQYF. CDR3 bases: TGCGCCAGCAGCCCAGGGACAGAAGAGACCCAGTACTTC.

The chain employs TRBV30 and TRBJ2-3; TRBD2 aligns across 9 bases. The CDR3 extends over 14 amino acids. The junction had 3 bases not matched to a gene; V was cut back by 0 bases and J by 5 bases. Looked up from germline, CDR1 is GTSNPN and CDR2 is SVGIG (reference sequence). The CDR3 here is CAWSVSGRIDTQYF. The CDR3 coding sequence is TGTGCCTGGAGTGTAAGCGGGAGGATAGATACGCAGTATTTT.

V and J are TRBV18 and TRBJ2-1; TRBD1 is a possible D gene (6 bases). V lost 3 bases and J 4 bases, leaving 7 bases between the germline ends. This CDR3 has 13 amino acids. CDR1 and CDR2 (germline): KGHSH, LQKENI. The CDR3 nucleotides are TGTGCCAGCTCACCCACAGGGTACAATGAGCAGTTCTTC. Its translation is CASSPTGYNEQFF.

This clone was recorded only once. The V gene is TRBV6-1, the J gene TRBJ2-1; perhaps TRBD2 as D (5 bases). Germline-derived CDR1 and CDR2 are MNHNS and SASEGT. V lost 5 bases to trimming and J lost 4 bases, with 12 bases between them. This CDR3 contains 14 residues. The chain's CDR3 is CASSLSGRYNEQFF. CDR3 coding DNA: TGTGCCAGCAGTCTGAGCGGCAGATACAATGAGCAGTTCTTC.

The chain uses TRBV6-5 and TRBJ2-1; 7 bases are shared with TRBD2. V dropped 0 bases and J dropped 2; count of bases not matched to a gene: 4. Germline V lookup: CDR1 MNHEY, CDR2 SVGAGI. The CDR3 contains 16 residues. The DNA of the CDR3 is TGTGCCAGCAGTTACTCGGCTAGCGGTACCTACAATGAGCAGTTCTTC. It encodes CASSYSASGTYNEQFF.

The rearrangement uses TRBV6-5 and TRBJ1-5; D perhaps matches TRBD1 (5 bases). CDR1 and CDR2 (germline): MNHEY, SVGAGI. V lost 8 bases, J lost 2 bases, and 13 bases lay in between. This CDR3 comprises 14 residues. The CDR3 region is CASAGGGRNQPQHF. In DNA form, the CDR3 reads TGTGCCAGCGCGGGCGGGGGTCGCAATCAGCCCCAGCATTTT.

The J gene is TRBJ2-7, the V gene TRBV7-2; 13 nucleotides line up with TRBD2. With 5 bases clipped from V and 1 base from J, the junction kept 8 bases outside the gene matches. The CDR3 has 17 residues. Germline-derived CDR1 and CDR2 are SGHTA and FQGNSA. The CDR3 DNA reads TGTGCCAGCAGCCAAGGACTAGCGGGAGTTCGGTCCTACGAGCAGTACTTC. Its protein is CASSQGLAGVRSYEQYF.

J is TRBJ1-6 and V is TRBV6-9; D gene ambiguous. This CDR3 is built from 15 residues. The germline V gene encodes CDR1 MNHGY and CDR2 SVAAGI. V gave up 6 bases and J gave up 8 bases, with 17 bases separating them. CDR3 coding DNA: TGTGCCAGCAGCTGGAAAGACACGCAGGATTCACCCCTCCACTTT. Protein: CASSWKDTQDSPLHF.